Below are 13 T cell receptor beta chains sequenced from a single sample in a study of cytotoxic CD8 clonotypes in ibrutinib-treated CLL. Data came from immunoSEQ multiplex PCR; TCRdb stores just in-frame clones and leaves some out. This sample yields 75,000 to 90,000 clones, of which approximately 87% are seen a single time; about 40% belongs to the top ten. This material consisted of PBMCs, taken after 24 months of ibrutinib treatment. Receptors originate from a human donor with chronic lymphocytic leukemia.

The chain carries TRBV10-3 and TRBJ2-4, with D possibly matching TRBD1 (6 bases). Trimming removed 5 bases from V and 0 bases from J, with 14 bases in between. The CDR3 length is 16 residues. Germline assignment: CDR1 ENHRY and CDR2 SYGVKD. The CDR3 loop reads CAISPSGDLAKNIQYF. CDR3 sequence (DNA): TGTGCCATCAGTCCCTCAGGGGATCTAGCCAAAAACATTCAGTACTTC.

This clone was counted once. V and J are TRBV18 and TRBJ2-3; D possibly corresponds to TRBD1 (6 bases). The CDR3 is made up of 15 amino acids. Per germline, CDR1 KGHSH and CDR2 LQKENI. V was cut by 4 bases and J by 2 bases, with 13 bases left in between. The CDR3, as DNA: TGTGCCAGCTCACGTCAGACAGGCATCACAGATACGCAGTATTTT. Translated, it gives CASSRQTGITDTQYF.

This clone was seen only a few times. The J gene is TRBJ1-1, the V gene TRBV30; no definite D call. The V end was cut by 2 bases, the J end by 7 bases, with 11 bases between. The CDR3 is made up of 12 amino acids. Germline CDR1 is GTSNPN and CDR2 is SVGIG (reference sequence). The CDR3 region is CAWSLTFDEAFF. In DNA, the CDR3 is TGTGCCTGGAGTCTGACTTTTGATGAAGCTTTCTTT.

The chain couples TRBV2 to TRBJ1-4, with D hard to call. CDR3 size: 12 residues. Germline V gene sequence: CDR1 SNHLY, CDR2 FYNNEI. Trimming took 3 bases from V and 7 from J, leaving 6 bases between them. This chain's CDR3 is CASSDLGEKLFF. In DNA form, the CDR3 reads TGTGCCAGCAGTGACTTAGGTGAAAAACTGTTTTTT.

The chain has TRBV7-2 and TRBJ2-3, with D unresolved. Germline V CDR1 and CDR2: SGHTA, FQGNSA. The CDR3 loop spans 14 amino acids. V was trimmed by 3 bases and J by 0 bases, leaving 7 bases between them. The CDR3 sequence: CASSFQSSTDTQYF. CDR3 nucleotide sequence: TGTGCCAGCAGCTTCCAATCTAGCACAGATACGCAGTATTTT.

V usage is TRBV6-1 and J usage is TRBJ2-7; D is unresolved. Trimming cost V 3 bases and J 3 bases, with 12 bases left between them. CDR3 length equals 14 residues. Germline lookup yields CDR1 MNHNS and CDR2 SASEGT. The CDR3 here is CASSDRHGRYEQYF. The CDR3 DNA reads as TGTGCCAGCAGTGACAGGCATGGTCGCTACGAGCAGTACTTC.

The J gene is TRBJ1-5, the V gene TRBV5-6; unclear D gene. V dropped 0 bases and J dropped 0 bases, with 7 bases sitting between them. The germline gives CDR1 SGHDT, CDR2 YYEEEE. The CDR3 is 15 residues long. Here the CDR3 reads CASSLGTYSNQPQHF. DNA for the CDR3: TGTGCCAGCAGCTTGGGAACTTATAGCAATCAGCCCCAGCATTTT.

The rearrangement joins TRBV19 to TRBJ1-5; 8 nucleotides match TRBD1. Germline V gene lookup returns CDR1 LNHDA and CDR2 SQIVND (reference sequence). V shed 7 bases and J 2 bases; nucleotides not matched to a gene: 7. The CDR3 runs 15 residues. This CDR3 is CASNPDRARNQPQHF. CDR3 coding DNA: TGTGCCAGTAACCCGGACAGGGCTCGCAATCAGCCCCAGCATTTT.

This clone has only one observation. Additional DNA sequences in this sample encode the identical CDR3. The chain links TRBV20-1 to TRBJ2-1, with unresolved D. Per germline, CDR1 DFQATT and CDR2 SNEGSKA (reference sequence). Trimming pared 3 bases from V and 7 bases from J, leaving 4 bases between. There are 10 residues in the CDR3. This chain's CDR3 is CSASLNEQFF. In DNA, the CDR3 is TGCAGTGCTAGTCTGAATGAGCAGTTCTTC.

The V call is TRBV5-5, the J call TRBJ2-7; a possible D gene is TRBD1 (6 bases). V lost 1 base and J lost 5, with 13 bases in between. This CDR3 comprises 14 residues. Germline V CDR1 and CDR2: SGHKS, YYEKEE (reference sequence). As DNA, the CDR3 is TGTGCCAGCAGCTTGATGGGGGACATCCACGAGCAGTACTTC. Its protein product is CASSLMGDIHEQYF. Based on the CDR3 plus reference TRBV5-5 and TRBJ2-7, the full variable domain is DAGVTQSPTHLIKTRGQQVTLRCSPISGHKSVSWYQQVLGQGPQFIFQYYEKEERGRGNFPDRFSARQFPNYSSELNVNALLLGDSALYLCASSLMGDIHEQYFGPGTRLTVT.

CDR3 amino acids: CASSDRTGTYEQYF. DNA for the CDR3: TGCGCCAGCAGTGACAGAACAGGCACCTACGAGCAGTACTTC. The genes are TRBV10-2 and TRBJ2-7; maybe TRBD1 (5 bases). Trimming pared 3 bases from V and 2 bases from J, leaving 11 bases between. This CDR3 is built from 14 residues. From germline, CDR1 is WSHSY and CDR2 SAAADI.

V usage is TRBV6-1 and J usage is TRBJ2-5; D is possibly TRBD1 (5 bases). Trimming took 7 bases from V and 2 from J, leaving 14 bases between them. Germline-derived CDR1 and CDR2 are MNHNS and SASEGT. The CDR3 length is 14 residues. DNA for the CDR3: TGTGCCAGCACCAACGGACAAGGACAAGAGACCCAGTACTTC. Amino acid sequence: CASTNGQGQETQYF.

The rearrangement uses TRBV5-1 and TRBJ1-1, with D possibly matching TRBD1 (6 bases). This CDR3 comprises 17 residues. Trimming pared 2 bases from V and 6 bases from J, leaving 23 bases between. CDR1 is SGHRS and CDR2 is YFSETQ in the germline V gene. The CDR3 nucleotides are TGCGCCAGCAGCTTTGGGAACACAGGGAGCCTAATGTCTGAAGCTTTCTTT. It is translated as CASSFGNTGSLMSEAFF.